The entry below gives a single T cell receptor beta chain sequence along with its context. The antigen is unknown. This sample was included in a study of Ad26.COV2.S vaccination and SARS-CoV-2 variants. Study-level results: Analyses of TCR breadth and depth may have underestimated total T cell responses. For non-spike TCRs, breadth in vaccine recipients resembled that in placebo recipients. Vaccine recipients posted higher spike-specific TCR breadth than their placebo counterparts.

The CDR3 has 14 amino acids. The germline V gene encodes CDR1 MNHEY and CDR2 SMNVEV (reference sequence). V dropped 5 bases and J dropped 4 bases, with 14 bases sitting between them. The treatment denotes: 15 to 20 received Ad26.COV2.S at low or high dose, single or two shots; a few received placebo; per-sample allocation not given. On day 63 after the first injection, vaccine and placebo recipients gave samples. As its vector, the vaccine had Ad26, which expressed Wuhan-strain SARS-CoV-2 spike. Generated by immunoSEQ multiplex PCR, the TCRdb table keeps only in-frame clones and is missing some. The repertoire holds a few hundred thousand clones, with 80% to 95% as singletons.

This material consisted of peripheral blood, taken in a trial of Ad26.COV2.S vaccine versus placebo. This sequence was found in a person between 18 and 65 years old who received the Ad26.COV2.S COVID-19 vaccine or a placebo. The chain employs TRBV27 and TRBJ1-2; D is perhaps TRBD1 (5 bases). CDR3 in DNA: TGTGCCAGCAGTCCCGCGGGGGAGGGCTATGGCTACACCTTC. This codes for CASSPAGEGYGYTF.